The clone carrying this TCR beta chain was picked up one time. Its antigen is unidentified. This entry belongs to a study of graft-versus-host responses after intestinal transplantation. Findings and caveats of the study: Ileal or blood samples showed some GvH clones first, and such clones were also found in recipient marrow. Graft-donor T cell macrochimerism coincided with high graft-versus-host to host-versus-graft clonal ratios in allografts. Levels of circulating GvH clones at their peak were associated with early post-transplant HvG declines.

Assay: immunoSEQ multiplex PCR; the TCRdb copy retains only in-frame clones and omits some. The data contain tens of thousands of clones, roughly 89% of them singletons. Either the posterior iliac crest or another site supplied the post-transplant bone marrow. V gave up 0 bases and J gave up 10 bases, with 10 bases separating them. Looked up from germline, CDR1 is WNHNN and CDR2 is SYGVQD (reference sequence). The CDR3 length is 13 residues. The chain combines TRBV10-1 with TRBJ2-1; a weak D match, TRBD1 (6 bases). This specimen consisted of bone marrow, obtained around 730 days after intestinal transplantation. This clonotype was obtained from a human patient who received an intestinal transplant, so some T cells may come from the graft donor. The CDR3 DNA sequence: TGCGCCAGCAGTGAGTCTGACAGGAACGAGCAGTTCTTC. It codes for CASSESDRNEQFF.